The T cell receptor (beta chain) under discussion was sequenced for a study of cytomegalovirus exposure and HLA in healthy donors. General study results and limits: The study listed roughly 160 cytomegalovirus-associated TCR beta chains.

The CDR3 sequence is 15 residues long. V lost 6 bases and J lost 0; bases outside the gene matches: 4. The germline gives CDR1 SQVTM, CDR2 ANQGSEA. On this clone itself: No antigen is known for it.

PCR used 60 Vbeta primers and 13 Jbeta primers. Profiling relied on immunoSEQ multiplex PCR, and the TCRdb table lists in-frame clones only, not all of them. The repertoire has fewer than 130,000 clones, under 85% of them found once; the top ten carry 5% to 7.5%. This chain uses TRBV29-1 with TRBJ2-3, with 12 bases aligning to TRBD2. Sequenced: PBMCs. The sequence came from a man aged 30 to 39 in good health and CMV-seropositive. The CDR3 sequence is CSVRTSGDSTDTQYF. In DNA, the CDR3 is TGCAGCGTACGGACTAGCGGGGATAGCACAGATACGCAGTATTTT.